Listed below are T cell receptor beta chains from one sample, sequenced in a study of blood T cell repertoires in COVID-19. TCRdb keeps only in-frame clones here, not all; method: immunoSEQ multiplex PCR. The data hold roughly 250,000 clones, with approximately 90% observed a single time. Sequencing input: peripheral blood. These TCRs come from a woman in her forties with acute or convalescent COVID-19. Each CDR3 is given with its conserved first and last residue. The D gene is left open where the match is weak. Only part of the rows carry a size: once, few, many, or a class if the clone is expanded.

cdr3_length	clone_size	j_call	d_call	v_call	cdr3_nt	cdr3_aa
14	NA	TRBJ1-2	TRBD1	TRBV5-6	TGTGCCAGCAGCTCGGGACAGCTTAACTATGGCTACACCTTC	CASSSGQLNYGYTF
18	NA	TRBJ1-1	TRBD1	TRBV23-1	TGCGCCAGCAGTCATCCCGGGGGACAGGGGGAGTGGAGCACTGAAGCTTTCTTT	CASSHPGGQGEWSTEAFF
11	once	TRBJ1-2	NA	TRBV27	TGTGCCAGCTGGGCAGCCTATGGCTACACCTTC	CASWAAYGYTF
18	NA	TRBJ2-3	NA	TRBV11-2	TGTGCCAGCAGCTTACTCGCAGGGGCCTCCTCAAACACAGATACGCAGTATTTT	CASSLLAGASSNTDTQYF
14	NA	TRBJ1-2	TRBD1	TRBV5-1	TGCGCCAGCAGCTCTGACAGGGGGCTCTATGGCTACACCTTC	CASSSDRGLYGYTF
17	few	TRBJ2-5	TRBD2	TRBV19	TGTGCCAGTAGTAGGGGGACTAGCGGGGGTTTTGGCGAGACCCAGTACTTC	CASSRGTSGGFGETQYF
12	NA	TRBJ1-1	NA	TRBV29-1	TGCAGCGTTACCATTCAGAGGACTGAAGCTTTCTTT	CSVTIQRTEAFF
16	NA	TRBJ2-5	TRBD2	TRBV6-5	TGTGCCAGCAGTTCAGGACTAGCGGGGACTCAAGAGACCCAGTACTTC	CASSSGLAGTQETQYF
18	NA	TRBJ2-6	TRBD1	TRBV2	TGTGCCAGCAGGCCGGGACAGGGAAAAATCGCTGGGGCCAACGTCCTGACTTTC	CASRPGQGKIAGANVLTF
16	NA	TRBJ2-1	TRBD1	TRBV5-1	TGCGCCAGCAGCACCGGACAGGGCGGCTCCTACAATGAGCAGTTCTTC	CASSTGQGGSYNEQFF
16	NA	TRBJ1-5	NA	TRBV3-1/TRBV3-2	TGTGCCAGCAGCCCAGCGACCCCCTGGGGCAATCAGCCCCAGCATTTT	CASSPATPWGNQPQHF
14	NA	TRBJ1-2	TRBD1	TRBV10-3	TGTGCCATCAGCCCAGGGGGCGCAGGGTATGGCTACACCTTC	CAISPGGAGYGYTF
15	NA	TRBJ1-5	TRBD1	TRBV6-4	TGTGCCAGCAGTGAACAGGGGTCGAGCAATCAGCCCCAGCATTTT	CASSEQGSSNQPQHF
14	NA	TRBJ1-5	NA	TRBV6-1	TGTGCCAGCAGTGAAGGCGGCAGACGTCAGCCCCAGCATTTT	CASSEGGRRQPQHF
16	NA	TRBJ2-1	TRBD2	TRBV27	TGTGCCAGCAGTTTATCCAGCGGGGGGGAATACAATGAGCAGTTCTTC	CASSLSSGGEYNEQFF
15	NA	TRBJ2-1	TRBD2	TRBV13	TGTGCCAGCAGCTCGGGACTAGCGGGCTACAATGAGCAGTTCTTC	CASSSGLAGYNEQFF
15	NA	TRBJ1-5	NA	TRBV2	TGTGCCAGCAGTGAAGGAGGGCAGGGGAATCAGCCCCAGCATTTT	CASSEGGQGNQPQHF
18	NA	TRBJ2-5	NA	TRBV21-1	TGTGCCAGCAGCCCACGCTGGCCTAGCGGGGGGGCGCAACAGACCCAGTACTTC	CASSPRWPSGGAQQTQYF
17	NA	TRBJ1-6	TRBD1	TRBV9	TGTGCCAGCAGCCCAATGGACAGGGGATGGTACAATTCACCCCTCCACTTT	CASSPMDRGWYNSPLHF
15	NA	TRBJ1-4	NA	TRBV7-8	TGTGCCAGCAGCTCTAGGAGTAGGACTAATGAAAAACTGTTTTTT	CASSSRSRTNEKLFF
14	once	TRBJ2-3	NA	TRBV4-1	TGCGCCAGCAGCCAAGGTATTAGCACAGATACGCAGTATTTT	CASSQGISTDTQYF
12	NA	TRBJ1-2	NA	TRBV28	TGTGCCAGCAGCGAAACAGGGTATGGCTACACCTTC	CASSETGYGYTF
13	few	TRBJ1-2	TRBD1	TRBV29-1	TGCAGCGCGGGACAGGCCCTAAACTATGGCTACACCTTC	CSAGQALNYGYTF
14	NA	TRBJ2-2	NA	TRBV30	TGTGCCTGGAGTGTTACGGGGAAGACCGGGGAGCTGTTTTTT	CAWSVTGKTGELFF
19	once	TRBJ2-5	TRBD2	TRBV7-3	TGTGCCAGCAGCCTAGGACCCGGGGGGACTAGCGGGGGATTCGGGACCCAGTACTTC	CASSLGPGGTSGGFGTQYF
16	NA	TRBJ2-1	TRBD2	TRBV18	TGTGCCAGCTCACTTTTTTCGCCGGGACGGGGGGACGAGCAGTTCTTC	CASSLFSPGRGDEQFF
16	NA	TRBJ1-5	NA	TRBV4-1	TGCGCCAGCAGCCAAGATGATGGGGTCGGGAGTCAGCCCCAGCATTTT	CASSQDDGVGSQPQHF
13	NA	TRBJ1-2	NA	TRBV6-4	TGTGCCAGCAGTTCGGACAAGTACTATGGCTACACCTTC	CASSSDKYYGYTF
13	NA	TRBJ1-1	NA	TRBV18	TGTGCCAGCTCACCAAACAGTAACACTGAAGCTTTCTTT	CASSPNSNTEAFF
13	NA	TRBJ1-1	NA	TRBV27	TGTGCCAGCAGCCCAGCCGCGGGGACTGAAGCTTTCTTT	CASSPAAGTEAFF
14	NA	TRBJ2-4	NA	TRBV7-9	TGTGCCAGCAGCTTAGTAGGGGTGGAGAACATTCAGTACTTC	CASSLVGVENIQYF
14	NA	TRBJ1-1	NA	TRBV5-1	TGCGCCAGCAGCTTTGGTGCAGTGAACACTGAAGCTTTCTTT	CASSFGAVNTEAFF
14	few	TRBJ2-1	NA	TRBV7-2	TGTGCCAGCAGCTTAGGTCATGGGGCGAATGAGCAGTTCTTC	CASSLGHGANEQFF
15	NA	TRBJ2-1	NA	TRBV9	TGTGCCAGCAGCGTAGGTTGGGGGCCCTACAATGAGCAGTTCTTC	CASSVGWGPYNEQFF
13	NA	TRBJ2-1	NA	TRBV30	TGTGCCTGGACCACGAAACAGGGCGATGAGCAGTTCTTC	CAWTTKQGDEQFF
13	NA	TRBJ1-4	TRBD1	TRBV30	TGTGCCTGGGACAGGGGAACTAATGAAAAACTGTTTTTT	CAWDRGTNEKLFF
14	medium-sized	TRBJ1-1	NA	TRBV9	TGTGCCAGCAGCGTAATAACAGGGAACACTGAAGCTTTCTTT	CASSVITGNTEAFF
16	NA	TRBJ2-1	TRBD1	TRBV7-2	TGTGCCAGCAGCTTGGAGAGGGGGCTCTCCTACAATGAGCAGTTCTTC	CASSLERGLSYNEQFF
13	once	TRBJ1-1	NA	TRBV20-1	TGCAGTGCTAGTAGGACACTGAACACTGAAGCTTTCTTT	CSASRTLNTEAFF
14	NA	TRBJ1-6	NA	TRBV19	TGTGCCAGTAGTAGTCTACAGTTTAATTCACCCCTCCACTTT	CASSSLQFNSPLHF
14	few	TRBJ1-2	TRBD1	TRBV5-6	TGTGCCAGCAGCTACGGGACAGTAAACTATGGCTACACCTTC	CASSYGTVNYGYTF
13	NA	TRBJ1-2	NA	TRBV23-1	TGCGCCAGAACCCCAGGGATAAACTATGGCTACACCTTC	CARTPGINYGYTF
15	NA	TRBJ1-5	NA	TRBV9	TGTGCCAGCAGCGTAGATTTAGGGGCGTTTCAGCCCCAGCATTTT	CASSVDLGAFQPQHF
15	NA	TRBJ1-1	NA	TRBV25-1	TGTGCCAGCAGTGCCTCGTGGCGGTTGAACACTGAAGCTTTCTTT	CASSASWRLNTEAFF
15	NA	TRBJ2-2	NA	TRBV3-1/TRBV3-2	TGTGCCAGCAGCCAAGTGGGGAGGCGCACCGGGGAGCTGTTTTTT	CASSQVGRRTGELFF
16	NA	TRBJ1-2	NA	TRBV4-2	TGTGCCAGCAGCCGCCTTTACGACGAGGGCGGCTATGGCTACACCTTC	CASSRLYDEGGYGYTF
14	NA	TRBJ1-2	NA	TRBV5-4	TGTGCCAGCAGCACATCCGGGACAATGAGGGGCTACACCTTC	CASSTSGTMRGYTF
14	once	TRBJ1-1	TRBD1	TRBV9	TGTGCCAGCAGTAGGGGACAGCTGAACACTGAAGCTTTCTTT	CASSRGQLNTEAFF
13	NA	TRBJ2-5	NA	TRBV29-1	TGCAGCGTTGCCCGTAGAGGGAGTGAGACCCAGTACTTC	CSVARRGSETQYF
14	NA	TRBJ1-1	NA	TRBV2	TGTGCCAGCAGTACTGACAGCGTGAACACTGAAGCTTTCTTT	CASSTDSVNTEAFF
14	NA	TRBJ1-1	TRBD1	TRBV7-2	TGTGCCAGCAGCTCCCCGGGACAGGGCTTGAGAGCTTTCTTT	CASSSPGQGLRAFF
15	NA	TRBJ2-5	TRBD2	TRBV3-1/TRBV3-2	TGTGCCAGCAGCCTAACTGCTAGCGGGGAGGGGACCCAGTACTTC	CASSLTASGEGTQYF